This TCR beta chain stems from a study of human T cells and chemical hapten exposure. Study at large: Skin of the upper inner arm, 2 cm by 2 cm, received 2% DPC for sensitization. Alopecia areata, totalis or universalis was found in mostly female patients.

Authors' processing steps: Samples had a median of about 95,000 TCRs, ranging roughly 20,000 to 690,600. TCRdb re-derived calls from the RACE reads in MiXCR, one entry per CDR3 protein. The V and J calls reflect TCRdb's pipeline rather than the authors' work. The sample has tens of thousands of distinct CDR3 sequences; about 9.3% are singletons. This clonotype was seen only a few times. Its cognate antigen is unknown. Notes on the study in general: The study found expanded TCRs formed significantly more large CDR3 similarity clusters than controls.

This CDR3 has 19 residues. V lost 1 base, J lost 4 bases, and 25 bases lay in between. Germline CDR1 MGHRA, CDR2 YSYEKL. Time point described: patch test 1, 2 weeks after DPC sensitization. This sample's treatment: therapeutic diphenylcyclopropenone sensitization with weekly scalp DPC. This clonotype was obtained from a woman in her forties or fifties with alopecia areata. Some clones in this sample may be carry-over from other donors' samples. Material: whole blood, obtained in connection with sensitization to the hapten diphenylcyclopropenone (DPC). This chain links TRBV4-1 with TRBJ1-2; D unresolved. The CDR3 nucleotides read TGCGCCAGCAGCCAAGCGGGTATTAAGGTTCCGCCCGTGGGCTATGGCTACACCTTC. Protein sequence: CASSQAGIKVPPVGYGYTF.